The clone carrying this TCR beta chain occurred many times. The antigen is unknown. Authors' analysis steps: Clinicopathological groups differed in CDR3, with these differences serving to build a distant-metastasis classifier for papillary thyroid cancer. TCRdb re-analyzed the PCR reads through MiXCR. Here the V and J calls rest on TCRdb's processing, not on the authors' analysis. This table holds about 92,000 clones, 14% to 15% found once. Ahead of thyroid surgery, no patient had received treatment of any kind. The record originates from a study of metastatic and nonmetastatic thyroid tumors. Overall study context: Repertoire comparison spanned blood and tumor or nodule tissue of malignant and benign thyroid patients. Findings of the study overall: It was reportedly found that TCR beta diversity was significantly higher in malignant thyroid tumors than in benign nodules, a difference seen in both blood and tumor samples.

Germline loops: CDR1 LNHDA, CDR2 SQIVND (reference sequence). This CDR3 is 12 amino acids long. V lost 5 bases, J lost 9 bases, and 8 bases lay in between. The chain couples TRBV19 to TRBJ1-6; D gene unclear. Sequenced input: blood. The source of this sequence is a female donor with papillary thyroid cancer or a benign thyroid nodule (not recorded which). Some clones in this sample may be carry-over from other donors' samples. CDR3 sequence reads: CASSSGPSPLHF. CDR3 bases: TGTGCCAGTAGTTCCGGGCCTTCACCCCTCCACTTT.